Listed below are T cell receptor beta chains from one sample, sequenced in a study of shared clonotypes between healthy human individuals. Some clones are missing from TCRdb's copy, which holds only in-frame ones; the method was immunoSEQ multiplex PCR. This table holds over 2 million clones, over 85% found once. Sequenced sample: naive CD8+ T cells sorted from blood. These receptors were taken from a young man in good health. The CDR3 runs from the conserved cysteine through the conserved F or W. D genes are given only for firm matches. Size values are once, few and many counts, or a class for expanded clones, and some rows have none.

clone_size	cdr3_length	v_call	d_call	j_call	cdr3_nt	cdr3_aa
.	13	TRBV30	.	TRBJ1-1	TGTGCCTGGAGTGGGACAGTGAACACTGAAGCTTTCTTT	CAWSGTVNTEAFF
.	17	TRBV11-1	.	TRBJ2-7	TGTGCCAGCAGCTTTACAGGACCCCTGGGGCCTTTCGACGAGCAGTACTTC	CASSFTGPLGPFDEQYF
.	14	TRBV19	.	TRBJ1-1	TGTGCCAGTATGACCACAGCTACAAACACTGAAGCTTTCTTT	CASMTTATNTEAFF
.	16	TRBV9	TRBD1	TRBJ2-2	TGTGCCAGCAGCGTAGATGGGACAGGGGGCACCGGGGAGCTGTTTTTT	CASSVDGTGGTGELFF
once	15	TRBV6-5	.	TRBJ1-6	TGTGCCAGCAGGGGGGGAAGCTCCTATAATTCACCCCTCCACTTT	CASRGGSSYNSPLHF
.	16	TRBV6-5	TRBD2	TRBJ2-7	TGTGCCAGCAGTTACCTACTAGCGGGAGGGCCCTACGAGCAGTACTTC	CASSYLLAGGPYEQYF
.	17	TRBV6-1	TRBD1	TRBJ2-1	TGTGCCAGCAGTGAATGGGCCGGGACAGGGGTCTACAATGAGCAGTTCTTC	CASSEWAGTGVYNEQFF
.	15	TRBV10-3	TRBD2	TRBJ2-7	TGTGCCATCACCCGGACTAGCGGGAGTGTATACGAGCAGTACTTC	CAITRTSGSVYEQYF
.	12	TRBV29-1	.	TRBJ2-7	TGCAGCGCCCGGACCGAGTCCTACGAGCAGTACTTC	CSARTESYEQYF
once	13	TRBV6-5	.	TRBJ2-7	TGTGCCAGCAGTTTCTCCTTCTCCTACGAGCAGTACTTC	CASSFSFSYEQYF
.	17	TRBV14	TRBD2	TRBJ2-1	TGTGCCAGCAGCCAAGATCACGGGGGGAGTGTGGGCAATGAGCAGTTCTTC	CASSQDHGGSVGNEQFF
once	15	TRBV2	.	TRBJ1-1	TGTGCCAGCAGTGAGTATACCGGGGCGAACACTGAAGCTTTCTTT	CASSEYTGANTEAFF
.	15	TRBV27	.	TRBJ1-2	TGTGCCAGCAGTTTATTGGCCCTGGGTAACTATGGCTACACCTTC	CASSLLALGNYGYTF
.	14	TRBV4-1	TRBD1	TRBJ1-1	TGCGCCAGCAGCCAAGGACAGGGTGGCACTGAAGCTTTCTTT	CASSQGQGGTEAFF
.	15	TRBV5-4	.	TRBJ1-1	TGTGCCAGCAGCTTGGGGCAGTACATGAACACTGAAGCTTTCTTT	CASSLGQYMNTEAFF
.	13	TRBV7-6	.	TRBJ1-3	TGTGCCAGCAGCTACGCGTCTGGAAACACCATATATTTT	CASSYASGNTIYF
.	16	TRBV6-5	.	TRBJ1-1	TGTGCCAGCAGTTACGTCCTGACAGAAATGAACACTGAAGCTTTCTTT	CASSYVLTEMNTEAFF